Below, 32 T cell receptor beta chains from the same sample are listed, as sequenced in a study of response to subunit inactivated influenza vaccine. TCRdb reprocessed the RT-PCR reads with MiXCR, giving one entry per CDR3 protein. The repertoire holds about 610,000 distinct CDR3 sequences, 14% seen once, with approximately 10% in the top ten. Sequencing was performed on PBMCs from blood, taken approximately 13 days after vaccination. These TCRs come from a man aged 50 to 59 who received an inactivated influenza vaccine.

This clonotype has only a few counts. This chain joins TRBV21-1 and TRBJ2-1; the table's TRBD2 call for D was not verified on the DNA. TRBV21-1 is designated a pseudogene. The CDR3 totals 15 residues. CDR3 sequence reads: CASSDTSGGGGEQFF. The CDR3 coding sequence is TGTGCCAGCAGCGACACTAGCGGGGGGGGCGGTGAGCAGTTCTTC.

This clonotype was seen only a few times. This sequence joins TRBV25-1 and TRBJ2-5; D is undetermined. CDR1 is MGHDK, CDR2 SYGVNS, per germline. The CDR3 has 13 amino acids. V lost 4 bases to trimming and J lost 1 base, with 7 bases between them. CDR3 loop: CASSGPSQETQYF. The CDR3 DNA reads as TGTGCCAGCAGTGGGCCGTCCCAAGAGACCCAGTACTTC. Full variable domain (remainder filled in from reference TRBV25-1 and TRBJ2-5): EADIYQTPRYLVIGTGKKITLECSQTMGHDKMYWYQQDPGMELHLIHYSYGVNSTEKGDLSSESTVSRIRTEHFPLTLESARPSHTSQYLCASSGPSQETQYFGPGTRLLVL.

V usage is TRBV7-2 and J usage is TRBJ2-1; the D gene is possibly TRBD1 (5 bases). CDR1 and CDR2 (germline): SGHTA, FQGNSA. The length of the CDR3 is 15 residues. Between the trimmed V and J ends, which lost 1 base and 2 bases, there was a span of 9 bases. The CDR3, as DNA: TGTGCCAGCAGCTTAGTAGGGGCTCCCTACAATGAGCAGTTCTTC. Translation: CASSLVGAPYNEQFF.

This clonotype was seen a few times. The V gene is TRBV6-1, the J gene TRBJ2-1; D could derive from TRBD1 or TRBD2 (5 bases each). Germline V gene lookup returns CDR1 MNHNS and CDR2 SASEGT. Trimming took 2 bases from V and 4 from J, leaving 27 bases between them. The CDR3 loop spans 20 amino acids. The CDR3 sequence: CASSEQPGQAARVGYNEQFF. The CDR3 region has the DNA TGTGCCAGCAGTGAACAGCCGGGGCAGGCCGCTAGGGTAGGATACAATGAGCAGTTCTTC.

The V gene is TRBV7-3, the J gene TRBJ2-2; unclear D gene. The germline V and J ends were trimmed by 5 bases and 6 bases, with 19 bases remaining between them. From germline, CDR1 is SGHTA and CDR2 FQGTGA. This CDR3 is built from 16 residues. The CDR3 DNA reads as TGTGCCAGCAGCCCCCAACCCTCCAGAATGGCCGGGGAGCTGTTTTTT. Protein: CASSPQPSRMAGELFF.

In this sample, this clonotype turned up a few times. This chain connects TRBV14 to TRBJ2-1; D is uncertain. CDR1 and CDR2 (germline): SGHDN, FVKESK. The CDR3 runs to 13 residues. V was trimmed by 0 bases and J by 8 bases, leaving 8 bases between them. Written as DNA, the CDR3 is TGTGCCAGCAGCCAAGATCGGGCTCATGAGCAGTTCTTC. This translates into CASSQDRAHEQFF.

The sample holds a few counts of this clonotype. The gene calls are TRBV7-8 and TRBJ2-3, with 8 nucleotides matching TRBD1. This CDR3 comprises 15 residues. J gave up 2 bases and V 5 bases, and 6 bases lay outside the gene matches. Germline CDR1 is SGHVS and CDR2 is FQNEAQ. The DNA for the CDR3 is TGTGCCAGCAGCGAACGACAGGGGCCCACAGATACGCAGTATTTT. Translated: CASSERQGPTDTQYF. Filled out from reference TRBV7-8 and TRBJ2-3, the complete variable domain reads GAGVSQSPRYKVAKRGQDVALRCDPISGHVSLFWYQQALGQGPEFLTYFQNEAQLDKSGLPSDRFFAERPEGSVSTLKIQRTQQEDSAVYLCASSERQGPTDTQYFGPGTRLTVL.

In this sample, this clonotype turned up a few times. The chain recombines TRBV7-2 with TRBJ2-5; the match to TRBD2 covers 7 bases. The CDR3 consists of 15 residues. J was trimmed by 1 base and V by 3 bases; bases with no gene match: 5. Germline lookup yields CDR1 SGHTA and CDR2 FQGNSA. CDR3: CASSFLAGLQETQYF. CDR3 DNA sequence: TGTGCCAGCAGCTTCTTAGCGGGTCTCCAAGAGACCCAGTACTTC.

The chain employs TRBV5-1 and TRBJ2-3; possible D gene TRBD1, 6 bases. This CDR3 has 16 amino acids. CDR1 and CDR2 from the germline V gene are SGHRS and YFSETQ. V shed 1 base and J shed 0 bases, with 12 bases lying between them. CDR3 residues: CASSLTGTPSTDTQYF. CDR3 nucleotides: TGCGCCAGCAGCTTGACCGGGACACCAAGCACAGATACGCAGTATTTT.

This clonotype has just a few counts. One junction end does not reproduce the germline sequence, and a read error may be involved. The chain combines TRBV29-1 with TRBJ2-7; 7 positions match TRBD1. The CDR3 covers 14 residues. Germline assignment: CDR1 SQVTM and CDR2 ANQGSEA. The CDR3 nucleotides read TGCAGCGTCGAAGACAGGGTAAATACCTACGAGCAGTACTTC. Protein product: CSVEDRVNTYEQYF.

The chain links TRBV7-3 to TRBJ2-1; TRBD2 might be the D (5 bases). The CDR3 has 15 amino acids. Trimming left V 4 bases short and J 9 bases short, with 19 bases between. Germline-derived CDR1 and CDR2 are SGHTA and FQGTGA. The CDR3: CASSSQPAEVGEQFF. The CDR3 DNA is TGTGCCAGCAGCTCCCAACCAGCGGAGGTCGGTGAGCAGTTCTTC.

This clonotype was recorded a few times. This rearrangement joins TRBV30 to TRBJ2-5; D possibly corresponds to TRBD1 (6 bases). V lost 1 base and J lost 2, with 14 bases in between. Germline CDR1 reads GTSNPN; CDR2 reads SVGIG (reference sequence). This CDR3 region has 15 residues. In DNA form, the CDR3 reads TGTGCCTGGAGTGCCCACAGGGAGTTACAAGAGACCCAGTACTTC. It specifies CAWSAHRELQETQYF.

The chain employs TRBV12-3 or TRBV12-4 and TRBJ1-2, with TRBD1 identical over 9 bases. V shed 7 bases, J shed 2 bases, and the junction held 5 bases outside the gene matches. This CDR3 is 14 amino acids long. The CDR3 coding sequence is TGTGCCAGCACCTTAGGGACAGGGAACTATGGCTACACCTTC. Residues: CASTLGTGNYGYTF.

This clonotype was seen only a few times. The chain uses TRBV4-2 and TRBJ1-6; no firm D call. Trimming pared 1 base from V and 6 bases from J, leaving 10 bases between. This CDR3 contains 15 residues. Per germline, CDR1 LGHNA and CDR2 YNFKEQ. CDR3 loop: CASSQAGGLNSPLHF. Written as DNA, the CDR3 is TGTGCCAGCAGCCAAGCAGGAGGCCTTAATTCACCCCTCCACTTT.

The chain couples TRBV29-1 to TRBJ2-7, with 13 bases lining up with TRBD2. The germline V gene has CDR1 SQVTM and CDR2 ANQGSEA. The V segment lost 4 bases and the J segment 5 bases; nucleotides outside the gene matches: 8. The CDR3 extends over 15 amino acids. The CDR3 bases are TGCAGCGTTGCCCCGGGACTAGCGGGATCCCACGAGCAGTACTTC. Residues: CSVAPGLAGSHEQYF.

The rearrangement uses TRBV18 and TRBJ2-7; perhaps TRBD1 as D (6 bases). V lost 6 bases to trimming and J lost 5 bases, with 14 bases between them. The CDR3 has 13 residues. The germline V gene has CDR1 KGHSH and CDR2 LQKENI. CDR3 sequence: CASSTGYKNEQYF. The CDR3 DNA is TGTGCCAGCTCTACAGGGTATAAAAACGAGCAGTACTTC.

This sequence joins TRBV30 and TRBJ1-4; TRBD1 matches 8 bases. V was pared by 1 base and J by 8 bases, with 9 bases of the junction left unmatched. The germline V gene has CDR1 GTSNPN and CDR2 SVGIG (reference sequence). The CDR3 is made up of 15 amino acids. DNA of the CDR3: TGTGCCTGGAGTGACCTACAGGGGGAAGGGGAAAAACTGTTTTTT. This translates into CAWSDLQGEGEKLFF.

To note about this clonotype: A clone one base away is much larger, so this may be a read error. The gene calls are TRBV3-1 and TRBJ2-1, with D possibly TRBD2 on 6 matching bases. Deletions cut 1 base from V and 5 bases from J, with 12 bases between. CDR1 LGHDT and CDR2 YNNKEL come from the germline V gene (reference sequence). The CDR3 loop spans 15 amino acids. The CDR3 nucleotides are TGTGCCAGCAGCCAAGGGACTACCAGAAACAATGAGCAGTTCTTC. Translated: CASSQGTTRNNEQFF.

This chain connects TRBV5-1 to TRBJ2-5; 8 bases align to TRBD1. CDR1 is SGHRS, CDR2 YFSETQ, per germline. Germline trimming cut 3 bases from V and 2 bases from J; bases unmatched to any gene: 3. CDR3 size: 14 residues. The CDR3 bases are TGCGCCAGCAGCTCACAGGGGGATCAAGAGACCCAGTACTTC. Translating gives CASSSQGDQETQYF.

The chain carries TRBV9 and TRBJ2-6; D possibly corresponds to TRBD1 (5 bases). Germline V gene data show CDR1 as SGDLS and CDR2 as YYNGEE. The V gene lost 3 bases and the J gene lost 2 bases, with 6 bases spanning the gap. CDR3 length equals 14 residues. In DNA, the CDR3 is TGTGCCAGCAGCGCCAGGGCTGGGGCCAACGTCCTGACTTTC. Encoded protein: CASSARAGANVLTF.

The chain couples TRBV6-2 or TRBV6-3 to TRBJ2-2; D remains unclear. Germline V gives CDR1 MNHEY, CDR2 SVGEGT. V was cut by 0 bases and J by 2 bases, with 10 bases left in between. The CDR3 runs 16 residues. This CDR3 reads CASSYSLGLNTGELFF. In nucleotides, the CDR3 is TGTGCCAGCAGTTACTCGCTCGGGTTAAACACCGGGGAGCTGTTTTTT.

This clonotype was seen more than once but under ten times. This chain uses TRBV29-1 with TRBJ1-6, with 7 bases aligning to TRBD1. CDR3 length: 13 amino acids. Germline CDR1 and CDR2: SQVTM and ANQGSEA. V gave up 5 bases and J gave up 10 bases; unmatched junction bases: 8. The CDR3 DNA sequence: TGCAGCGTTAAGACAGGGTTAGGGTCACCCCTCCACTTT. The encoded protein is CSVKTGLGSPLHF.

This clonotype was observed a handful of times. Here the CDR3 reads CASSYETGAREQYF. DNA for the CDR3: TGTGCCAGCAGTTACGAGACAGGGGCACGCGAGCAGTACTTC. V and J are TRBV6-5 and TRBJ2-7, with 8 bases aligning to TRBD1. Per the germline V gene, CDR1 is MNHEY and CDR2 is SVGAGI. The CDR3 runs 14 residues. The V segment lost 2 bases and the J segment 6 bases; nucleotides outside the gene matches: 6.

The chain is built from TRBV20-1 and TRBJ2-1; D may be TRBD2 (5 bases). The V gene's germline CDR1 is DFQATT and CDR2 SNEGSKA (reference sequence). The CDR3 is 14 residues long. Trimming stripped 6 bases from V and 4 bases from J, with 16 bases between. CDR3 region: CSAPLTGYYNEQFF. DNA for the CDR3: TGCAGTGCCCCCCTTACGGGGTATTACAATGAGCAGTTCTTC.

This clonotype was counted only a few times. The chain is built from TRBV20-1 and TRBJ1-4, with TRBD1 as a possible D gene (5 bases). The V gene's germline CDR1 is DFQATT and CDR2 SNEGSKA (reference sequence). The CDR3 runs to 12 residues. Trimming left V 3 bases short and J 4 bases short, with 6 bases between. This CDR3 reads CSASRDNEKLFF. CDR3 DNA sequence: TGCAGTGCTAGCAGGGATAATGAAAAACTGTTTTTT.

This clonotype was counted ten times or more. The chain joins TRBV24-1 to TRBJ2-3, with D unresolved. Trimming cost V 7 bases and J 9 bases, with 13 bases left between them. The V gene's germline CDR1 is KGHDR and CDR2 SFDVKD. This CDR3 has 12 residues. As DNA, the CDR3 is TGTGCCACCAGCCAGATGGGGTTGACGCAGTATTTT. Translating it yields CATSQMGLTQYF.

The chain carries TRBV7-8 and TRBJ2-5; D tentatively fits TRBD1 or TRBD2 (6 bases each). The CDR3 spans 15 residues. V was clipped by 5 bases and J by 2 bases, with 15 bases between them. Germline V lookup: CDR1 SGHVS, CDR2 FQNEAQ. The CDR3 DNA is TGTGCCAGCAGCATAGAGGAGGGGGTACAAGAGACCCAGTACTTC. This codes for CASSIEEGVQETQYF.

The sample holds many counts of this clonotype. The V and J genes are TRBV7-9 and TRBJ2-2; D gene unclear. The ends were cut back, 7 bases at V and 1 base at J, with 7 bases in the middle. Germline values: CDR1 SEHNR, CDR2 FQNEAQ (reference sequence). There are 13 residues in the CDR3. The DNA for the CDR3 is TGTGCCAGCAAGGCGGTGAACACCGGGGAGCTGTTTTTT. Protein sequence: CASKAVNTGELFF.

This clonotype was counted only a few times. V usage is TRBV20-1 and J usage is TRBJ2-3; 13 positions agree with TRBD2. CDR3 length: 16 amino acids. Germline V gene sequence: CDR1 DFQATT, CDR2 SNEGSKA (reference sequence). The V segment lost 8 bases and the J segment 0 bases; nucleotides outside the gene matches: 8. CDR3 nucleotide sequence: TGCAGTACCGGACTAGCGGGAGTAACTAGCACAGATACGCAGTATTTT. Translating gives CSTGLAGVTSTDTQYF.

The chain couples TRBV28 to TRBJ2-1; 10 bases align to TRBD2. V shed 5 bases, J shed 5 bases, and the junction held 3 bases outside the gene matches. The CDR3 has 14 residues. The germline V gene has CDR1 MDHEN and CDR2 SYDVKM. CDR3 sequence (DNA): TGTGCCAGCAGTCTAGCGGGAGCCCACAATGAGCAGTTCTTC. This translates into CASSLAGAHNEQFF. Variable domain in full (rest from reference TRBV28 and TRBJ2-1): DVKVTQSSRYLVKRTGEKVFLECVQDMDHENMFWYRQDPGLGLRLIYFSYDVKMKEKGDIPEGYSVSREKKERFSLILESASTNQTSMYLCASSLAGAHNEQFFGPGTRLTVL.

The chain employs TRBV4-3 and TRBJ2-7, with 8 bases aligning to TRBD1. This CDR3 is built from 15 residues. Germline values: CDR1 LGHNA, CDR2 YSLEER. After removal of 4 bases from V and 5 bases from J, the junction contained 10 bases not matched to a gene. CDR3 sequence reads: CASSPFWTGKDEQYF. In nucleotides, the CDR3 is TGCGCCAGCAGCCCTTTCTGGACAGGGAAGGACGAGCAGTACTTC.

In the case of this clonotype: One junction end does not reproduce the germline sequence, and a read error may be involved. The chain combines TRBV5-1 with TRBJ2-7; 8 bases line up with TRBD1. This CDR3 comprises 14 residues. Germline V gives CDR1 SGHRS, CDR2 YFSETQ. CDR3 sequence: CASSLADRGDHRSF. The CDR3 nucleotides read TGCGCCAGCAGCTTGGCCGACAGGGGCGACCACCGAAGCTTC. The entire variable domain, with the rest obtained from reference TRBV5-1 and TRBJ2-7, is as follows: KAGVTQTPRYLIKTRGQQVTLSCSPISGHRSVSWYQQTPGQGLQFLFEYFSETQRNKGNFPGRFSGRQFSNSRSEMNVSTLELGDSALYLCASSLADRGDHRSFGPGTRLTVT.